The 16 T cell receptor beta chains reported below all come from one sample, sequenced in a study of blood T cell repertoires in COVID-19 (dated by TCRdb to 2020 to 2021). Libraries were made using the immunoSEQ multiplex PCR assay. As stored in TCRdb, this immuneACCESS dataset retains in-frame rearrangements with V and J assigned. A fraction of the clones does not appear; measured against another copy, unresolved V genes explain less than half of the discrepancy, and the remainder lacks a known reason. Present in this sample are approximately 210,000 clones, 84% of which were seen just once. The top ten constitute about 20% of the sample. Sequences were obtained from peripheral blood. These receptors originate from a young man with active or convalescent COVID-19.

V is TRBV30 and J is TRBJ1-2, with D possibly matching TRBD1 (5 bases). The CDR3 runs to 13 residues. With 2 bases removed from V and 5 bases from J, the gap between germline ends came to 12 bases. Germline CDR1 GTSNPN, CDR2 SVGIG (reference sequence). In DNA, the CDR3 is TGTGCCTGGAGTCAGTCGGGGGTATATGGCTACACCTTC. Translation gives CAWSQSGVYGYTF.

This chain joins TRBV6-1 and TRBJ1-2; D gene ambiguous. The germline V gene has CDR1 MNHNS and CDR2 SASEGT. CDR3 length: 16 amino acids. Trimming cost V 3 bases and J 8 bases, with 22 bases left between them. This CDR3 is CASSDGRLGGPEGYTF. The CDR3 coding sequence is TGTGCCAGCAGTGATGGGCGCCTGGGAGGGCCCGAGGGCTACACCTTC.

The chain uses TRBV19 and TRBJ1-5; tentatively, D is TRBD1 (6 bases). Germline CDR1 LNHDA, CDR2 SQIVND (reference sequence). V was shortened by 9 bases and J by 0 bases, with 15 bases between the two germline ends. This CDR3 spans 15 amino acids. CDR3 in DNA: TGTGCCAGCAATAGGGGGTTTAGTAGCAATCAGCCCCAGCATTTT. This translates into CASNRGFSSNQPQHF.

The J gene is TRBJ1-1, the V gene TRBV28; D gene ambiguous. CDR3 length equals 13 residues. V dropped 3 bases and J dropped 1 base, with 6 bases sitting between them. CDR1 is MDHEN, CDR2 SYDVKM, per germline. CDR3 sequence reads: CASSFSQNTEAFF. CDR3 nucleotide sequence: TGTGCCAGCAGTTTTTCCCAGAACACTGAAGCTTTCTTT.

This chain uses TRBV5-1 with TRBJ2-2; TRBD1 matches 10 bases. The CDR3 runs 15 residues. Germline lookup yields CDR1 SGHRS and CDR2 YFSETQ. V lost 0 bases and J lost 5; bases outside the gene matches: 1. The CDR3 sequence: CASSLGQGATGELFF. In DNA form, the CDR3 reads TGCGCCAGCAGCTTGGGACAGGGGGCGACCGGGGAGCTGTTTTTT.

This chain connects TRBV5-6 to TRBJ2-4; D possibly corresponds to TRBD1 (6 bases). The CDR3 is 15 amino acids. Per germline, CDR1 SGHDT and CDR2 YYEEEE. V gave up 4 bases and J gave up 0 bases, with 11 bases separating them. The CDR3 loop is CASSRDTLAKNIQYF. The CDR3 coding sequence is TGTGCCAGCAGCCGGGACACCTTAGCCAAAAACATTCAGTACTTC.

This sequence joins TRBV19 and TRBJ2-4; D is uncertain. V was clipped by 7 bases and J by 1 base, with 11 bases between them. The germline V gene encodes CDR1 LNHDA and CDR2 SQIVND (reference sequence). The CDR3 spans 14 residues. CDR3 nucleotide sequence: TGTGCCAGTACCGAGAGTTGGGCCAAAAACATTCAGTACTTC. Translating it yields CASTESWAKNIQYF.

The chain couples TRBV7-2 to TRBJ2-6; D perhaps matches TRBD1 (6 bases). Trimming stripped 1 base from V and 2 bases from J, with 12 bases between. Germline lookup yields CDR1 SGHTA and CDR2 FQGNSA. CDR3 size: 17 residues. As DNA, the CDR3 is TGTGCCAGCAGCTTAGGGCAGGGGAAGGCTGGGGCCAACGTCCTGACTTTC. It translates to CASSLGQGKAGANVLTF.

The chain carries TRBV19 and TRBJ1-5; perhaps TRBD1 as D (5 bases). Trimming left V 2 bases short and J 1 base short, with 9 bases between. Germline V gives CDR1 LNHDA, CDR2 SQIVND (reference sequence). CDR3 size: 15 residues. CDR3 region: CASSILGGSNQPQHF. DNA for the CDR3: TGTGCCAGTAGTATATTGGGGGGAAGCAATCAGCCCCAGCATTTT.

The genes are TRBV7-9 and TRBJ1-3; the D gene is possibly TRBD1 (5 bases). Germline CDR1 and CDR2: SEHNR and FQNEAQ (reference sequence). The V and J ends lost 4 bases and 4 bases respectively, with 11 bases between them. This CDR3 contains 14 residues. The CDR3 DNA is TGTGCCAGCAGCTCACAGGTAGACGGAAACACCATATATTTT. As protein: CASSSQVDGNTIYF.

Of note for this clone: An end of the junction differs from the germline gene, which may be a read error. The chain employs TRBV28 and TRBJ2-2; possibly TRBD2 for D (5 bases). The CDR3 consists of 16 residues. Germline CDR1 is MDHEN and CDR2 is SYDVKM. CDR3 bases: TGTGCCAGCAGTTTATGCTCGCACTTTTCCCACCGGGGAGCTGTTTTT. Encoded protein: CASSLCSHFSHRGAVF.

The chain uses TRBV7-9 and TRBJ2-3; weak D call: TRBD2 (6 bases). This CDR3 contains 15 residues. Looked up from germline, CDR1 is SEHNR and CDR2 is FQNEAQ (reference sequence). Trimming removed 2 bases at V and 6 bases at J, with 15 bases between. Here the CDR3 reads CASSLRRLGGDTQYF. As DNA, the CDR3 is TGTGCCAGCAGCTTACGCCGTCTTGGGGGGGATACGCAGTATTTT.

J is TRBJ2-5 and V is TRBV7-2; D perhaps matches TRBD1 (6 bases). CDR1 and CDR2 from the germline V gene are SGHTA and FQGNSA. V lost 0 bases to trimming and J lost 4 bases, with 9 bases between them. The CDR3 has 14 amino acids. The CDR3 DNA reads TGTGCCAGCAGCTTAGCCCCCAGGGGAGAGACCCAGTACTTC. Translation gives CASSLAPRGETQYF.

This chain links TRBV28 with TRBJ1-5; a weak D match, TRBD1 (5 bases). Trimming shortened V by 7 bases and J by 3 bases, and 10 bases separated the two germline ends. Germline assignment: CDR1 MDHEN and CDR2 SYDVKM. The length of the CDR3 is 13 residues. The CDR3 sequence is CASNADNNQPQHF. CDR3 bases: TGTGCCAGCAACGCGGACAACAATCAGCCCCAGCATTTT.

This chain links TRBV7-2 with TRBJ1-3; the D gene is possibly TRBD1 (6 bases). Germline CDR1 is SGHTA and CDR2 is FQGNSA. V lost 5 bases, J lost 4 bases, and 18 bases lay in between. The CDR3 has 16 amino acids. CDR3 amino acids: CASSEGPRGSGNTIYF. The CDR3 DNA follows: TGTGCCAGCAGCGAAGGCCCCAGGGGCTCAGGAAACACCATATATTTT.

The V call is TRBV5-8, the J call TRBJ2-7, with a possible D match to TRBD2 (7 bases). In germline, CDR1 is SGHTS, CDR2 YDEGEE. V dropped 4 bases and J dropped 4 bases, with 15 bases sitting between them. This CDR3 comprises 14 residues. The chain's CDR3 is CASSLWEGGYEQYF. As DNA, the CDR3 is TGTGCCAGCAGCCTCTGGGAGGGGGGGTACGAGCAGTACTTC.